This T cell receptor (beta chain) derives from a study of graft-versus-host responses after intestinal transplantation (dated by TCRdb to 2020 to 2023). Regarding the research as a whole: Multivisceral, liver-intestinal, or isolated intestinal transplants were received by the recipients. Anti-thymocyte globulin induction was given to all recipients, followed by maintenance tacrolimus and steroids for approximately 3 years. After intestinal transplantation, graft-versus-host and host-versus-graft alloreactive T cell clones were followed in the graft, circulation and bone marrow using bulk TCR-beta CDR3 sequencing. To identify alloreactive clones, pre-transplant mixed lymphocyte reaction products were sequenced and then compared with unstimulated pre-transplant donor and recipient T cells. A cohort of approximately 23 intestinal transplant recipients, including one retransplant, was enrolled, and 3 patients lacking pretransplant specimens were excluded. A peak of at least 4% donor T cells among recipient peripheral blood mononuclear cells was the definition used for donor T cell macrochimerism. Rather than going through the commercial service, samples from a few later patients were sequenced in-house on an Illumina MiSeq and processed with MiXCR. Points the paper makes about the study in general: Early after transplant, peak levels of circulating GvH clones were associated with declines in HvG clones. High GvH to HvG T cell clonal ratios were observed in the allografts of patients with donor T cell macrochimerism. Conclusions were limited by the relatively low number and heterogeneity of intestinal transplant patients. GvH clones were detected in recipient bone marrow, and some appeared earlier in ileal mucosa or blood, consistent with an intestinal mucosal origin.

To note about this clone: The clone's antigen remains unknown. No base qualities exist here, and no much larger clone lies one base off it.

Blood samples were collected up to 4 times in the first month after transplant and then at least monthly when available. Taken from the germline V gene (reference sequence), the CDR1 and CDR2 loops are SEHNR and FQNEAQ. The V and J ends are trimmed by 4 bases and 5 bases, leaving 14 bases between them. Taken from cysteine to phenylalanine, the CDR3 has 14 residues. Solely the CDR3 DNA is kept, with 42 bases framed from the first base. The library relied on the immunoSEQ multiplex PCR assay. For most patients, high-throughput TCR-beta CDR3 sequencing of genomic DNA was performed by Adaptive Biotechnologies. Processing in the source paper ran as follows. TCR sequencing data for around 20 patients were retrieved from Adaptive's ImmunoSEQ software; a few other patients were processed with MiXCR and VDJtools. CDR3 nucleotide sequences shared between donor and recipient were removed because their origin could not be assigned. At least 2-fold expansion over unstimulated cells and a minimum CFSE-low frequency of 0.002% (template counts) or 0.001% (read counts) were required for clones to be classified as alloreactive. Clones were considered mappable if detected in sequenced pre-transplant spleen, lymph node, or MLR CFSE-low populations of the donor or recipient. The cumulative frequency of alloreactive clones was calculated as a percentage of all sequences, weighted by copy number. TCRdb took this table from immuneACCESS and kept in-frame rearrangements with V and J called. Such tables lack part of the clones; where checked against another copy, unresolved V genes explain under half of the gap, and the rest is unexplained. V and J calls and clone size come straight from that table; D and trimming were deduced from the DNA. For this sample the table gives nearly 20,000 clones, of which about 89% were detected only once. Jointly, the top ten make up about a tenth of the sample.

In this chain, TRBV7-9 is recombined with TRBJ2-5; the D gene cannot be resolved beyond TRBD1 or TRBD2, each matching 6 bases. The input for sequencing was PBMCs, taken around 230 days after intestinal transplant. The sequence was obtained from a human patient who received an intestinal transplant, so some T cells may come from the graft donor. The DNA sequence is TGTGCCAGCAGCTCACAGGGAGGTCTTGAGACCCAGTACTTC. The translation is CASSSQGGLETQYF.